These T cell receptor beta chains were read from a single sample in a study of blood T cell repertoires in COVID-19. This table comes from immunoSEQ multiplex PCR, and its TCRdb copy is limited to in-frame clones, with some not included. The sample includes 240,000 or so clones, roughly 76% of them seen just once. The specimen sequenced was peripheral blood. The source of these receptors is an elderly woman with COVID-19, enrolled during active disease. Both conserved end residues are part of each CDR3. The order of the fields is V gene, D gene, J gene, clone size, CDR3 protein, CDR3 DNA. D genes are given only for firm matches. The listing skips clone size in some rows; elsewhere it reads once, few, many or a size class.

>TRBV19|TRBD1|TRBJ2-7|-
CASSGTGPYEQYF
TGTGCCAGCTCCGGGACAGGGCCCTACGAGCAGTACTTC
>TRBV5-5|-|TRBJ1-1|-
CASSLTSNTEAFF
TGTGCCAGCAGCCTCACTTCGAACACTGAAGCTTTCTTT
>TRBV28|-|TRBJ1-1|-
CASSFRGQNTEAFF
TGTGCCAGCAGTTTTCGGGGACAGAACACTGAAGCTTTCTTT
>TRBV18|-|TRBJ1-3|-
CASSPQESGNTIYF
TGTGCCAGCTCACCACAGGAGTCGGGAAACACCATATATTTT
>TRBV28|TRBD2|TRBJ2-1|-
CASRLAGGPGNEQFF
TGTGCCAGCAGGTTAGCGGGAGGGCCTGGTAATGAGCAGTTCTTC
>TRBV9|TRBD1|TRBJ2-5|-
CASSEGQGVFQETQYF
TGTGCCAGCAGCGAGGGACAGGGCGTATTCCAAGAGACCCAGTACTTC
>TRBV9|-|TRBJ1-1|-
CASSATGRDTEAFF
TGTGCCAGCAGCGCGACAGGTAGGGACACTGAAGCTTTCTTT
>TRBV20-1|-|TRBJ2-1|-
CSASEWSERDNEQFF
TGCAGTGCTAGTGAATGGAGTGAGAGGGACAATGAGCAGTTCTTC
>TRBV6-2/TRBV6-3|TRBD2|TRBJ2-5|-
CASSYSGSGSLETQYF
TGTGCCAGCAGTTACTCGGGTAGCGGGAGTCTTGAGACCCAGTACTTC
>TRBV18|TRBD1|TRBJ2-5|-
CASSPGQARETQYF
TGTGCCAGCTCACCGGGACAGGCCAGAGAGACCCAGTACTTC
>TRBV5-6|-|TRBJ2-7|-
CASSYWDTVSYEQYF
TGTGCCAGCAGCTACTGGGACACGGTCTCCTACGAGCAGTACTTC
>TRBV5-1|-|TRBJ2-2|-
CASSPQGKETGELFF
TGCGCCAGCAGCCCCCAGGGAAAGGAAACCGGGGAGCTGTTTTTT
>TRBV6-5|-|TRBJ2-5|-
CASSRRRQGSETQYF
TGTGCCAGCAGCCGAAGGAGGCAGGGGAGTGAGACCCAGTACTTC
>TRBV7-9|TRBD1|TRBJ1-5|-
CASSAGTDYTPQHF
TGTGCCAGCAGCGCAGGGACAGACTACACACCCCAGCATTTT
>TRBV4-1|-|TRBJ1-1|-
CASSREGMNTEAFF
TGCGCCAGCAGCCGGGAGGGGATGAACACTGAAGCTTTCTTT
>TRBV6-5|-|TRBJ1-4|-
CASSYSAVNEKLFF
TGTGCCAGCAGTTACTCGGCAGTCAATGAAAAACTGTTTTTT
>TRBV7-8|-|TRBJ1-5|-
CASSLGQYQPQHF
TGTGCCAGCAGCTTAGGACAGTATCAGCCCCAGCATTTT
>TRBV30|TRBD2|TRBJ2-7|-
CAYGLAGYEQYF
TGTGCCTACGGACTAGCCGGCTACGAGCAGTACTTC
>TRBV7-8|-|TRBJ1-3|-
CASSWGGADSGNTIYF
TGTGCCAGCAGCTGGGGCGGGGCAGACTCTGGAAACACCATATATTTT
>TRBV18|TRBD1|TRBJ1-1|-
CASSPRTGDTEAFF
TGTGCCAGCTCACCTCGGACAGGGGACACTGAAGCTTTCTTT
>TRBV6-5|TRBD1|TRBJ1-6|-
CATVDRGSSPLHF
TGTGCCACCGTTGACAGGGGTAGTTCACCCCTCCACTTT
>TRBV7-2|-|TRBJ1-1|-
CASSLNTGGDNSFF
TGTGCCAGCAGCTTAAATACGGGAGGGGACAACTCTTTCTTT
>TRBV6-2/TRBV6-3|-|TRBJ2-7|-
CASSYLGSGTYEQYF
TGTGCCAGCAGTTACCTCGGGAGTGGCACCTACGAGCAGTACTTC
>TRBV7-2|-|TRBJ1-1|-
CASSLFSPLLNTEAFF
TGTGCCAGCAGCTTATTTAGCCCCCTGTTGAACACTGAAGCTTTCTTT
>TRBV9|TRBD1|TRBJ1-2|-
CASSVDPLTGLYGYTF
TGTGCCAGCAGCGTAGACCCCTTGACAGGGCTCTATGGCTACACCTTC
>TRBV18|TRBD2|TRBJ2-2|once
CASSQGLARELFF
TGTGCCAGCTCACAGGGACTAGCGAGGGAGCTGTTTTTT
>TRBV5-4|-|TRBJ1-3|many
CASSLGTVRSGNTIYF
TGTGCCAGCAGCTTGGGTACGGTTAGATCTGGAAACACCATATATTTT
>TRBV6-2/TRBV6-3|-|TRBJ2-5|-
CASSSGTDRETQYF
TGTGCCAGCAGCTCCGGGACCGACAGGGAGACCCAGTACTTC
>TRBV29-1|TRBD2|TRBJ2-3|-
CSVEVTSSDTQYF
TGCAGCGTTGAAGTGACTAGCTCAGATACGCAGTATTTT
>TRBV5-4|-|TRBJ1-1|-
CASSLAPGGWAEAFF
TGTGCCAGCAGCTTGGCCCCGGGAGGTTGGGCTGAAGCTTTCTTT
>TRBV7-9|-|TRBJ2-3|-
CASSLVSPGGTDTQYF
TGTGCCAGCAGCTTAGTAAGTCCGGGGGGCACAGATACGCAGTATTTT
>TRBV5-6|-|TRBJ1-2|-
CASSPGYGYTF
TGTGCCAGCAGCCCGGGCTATGGCTACACCTTC
>TRBV5-8|-|TRBJ2-5|-
CASSSRIGAGEETQYF
TGTGCCAGCAGCTCCCGTATTGGAGCGGGCGAGGAGACCCAGTACTTC
>TRBV3-1/TRBV3-2|-|TRBJ1-4|once
CASSPPGSTNEKLFF
TGTGCCAGCAGCCCCCCGGGAAGCACTAATGAAAAACTGTTTTTT
>TRBV15|-|TRBJ2-3|-
CATSRGLAPPDTQYF
TGTGCCACCAGCAGGGGACTCGCCCCCCCCGATACGCAGTATTTT
>TRBV28|TRBD1|TRBJ1-3|-
CASSTGGNGNTIYF
TGTGCCAGCAGCACAGGGGGCAACGGAAACACCATATATTTT
>TRBV18|TRBD1|TRBJ1-5|-
CASSLIQGAQPQHF
TGTGCCAGCTCACTAATACAGGGGGCACAGCCCCAGCATTTT
>TRBV5-1|-|TRBJ1-2|-
CASGPGEGNYGYTF
TGCGCCAGCGGCCCCGGGGAGGGTAACTATGGCTACACCTTC